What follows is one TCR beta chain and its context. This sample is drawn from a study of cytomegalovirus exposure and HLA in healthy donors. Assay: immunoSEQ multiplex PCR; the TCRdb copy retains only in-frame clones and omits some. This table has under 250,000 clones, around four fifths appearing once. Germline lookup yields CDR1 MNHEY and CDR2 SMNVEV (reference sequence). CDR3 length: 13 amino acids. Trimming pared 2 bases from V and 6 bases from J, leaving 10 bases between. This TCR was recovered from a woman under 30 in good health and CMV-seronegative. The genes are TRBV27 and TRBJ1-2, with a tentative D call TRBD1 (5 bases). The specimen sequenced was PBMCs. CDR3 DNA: TGTGCCAGCAGTTTACAAGGGGTCGATGGCTACACCTTC. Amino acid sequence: CASSLQGVDGYTF.